This T cell receptor beta chain was captured in a study of shared clonotypes between healthy human individuals. Study results and limitations: Blood was the sole source, and tissue repertoires probably differ. Rarefaction demonstrated incomplete sorted-subset sequencing despite large depth.

Germline CDR1 is ENHRY and CDR2 is SYGVKD. This CDR3 contains 13 residues. V shed 8 bases, J shed 3 bases, and the junction held 3 bases outside the gene matches. In the case of this clone: What it recognizes is unknown.

Clones were read by immunoSEQ multiplex PCR, and TCRdb kept only the in-frame ones, dropping some. This table holds under 1,100,000 clones, under 80% found once. Adults of Caucasian background living in Nashville, Tennessee made up all donors. This sequence joins TRBV10-3 and TRBJ2-7; 11 nucleotides match TRBD1. Input material: memory CD4+ T cells sorted from blood. Subset: CD45RA-negative fraction. This sequence originates from a man between 18 and 35 years old in good health. The CDR3 spells CAIGTGGSYEQYF. Written as DNA, the CDR3 is TGTGCCATCGGGACAGGGGGGAGCTACGAGCAGTACTTC.